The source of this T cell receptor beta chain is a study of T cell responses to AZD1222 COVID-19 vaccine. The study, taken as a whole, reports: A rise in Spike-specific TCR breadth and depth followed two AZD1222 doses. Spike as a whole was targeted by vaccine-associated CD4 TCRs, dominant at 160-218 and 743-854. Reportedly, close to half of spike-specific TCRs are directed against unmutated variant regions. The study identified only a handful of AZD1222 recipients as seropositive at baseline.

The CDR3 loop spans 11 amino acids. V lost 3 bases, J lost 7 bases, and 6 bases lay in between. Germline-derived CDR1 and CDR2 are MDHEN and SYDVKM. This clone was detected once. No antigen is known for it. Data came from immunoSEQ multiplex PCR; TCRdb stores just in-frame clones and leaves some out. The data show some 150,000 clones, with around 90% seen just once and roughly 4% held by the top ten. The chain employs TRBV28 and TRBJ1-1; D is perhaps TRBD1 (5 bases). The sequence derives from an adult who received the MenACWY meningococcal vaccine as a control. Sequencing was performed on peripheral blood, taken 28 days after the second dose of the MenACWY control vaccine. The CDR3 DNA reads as TGTGCCAGCAGTTTTCAGGGTGAAGCTTTCTTT. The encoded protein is CASSFQGEAFF.